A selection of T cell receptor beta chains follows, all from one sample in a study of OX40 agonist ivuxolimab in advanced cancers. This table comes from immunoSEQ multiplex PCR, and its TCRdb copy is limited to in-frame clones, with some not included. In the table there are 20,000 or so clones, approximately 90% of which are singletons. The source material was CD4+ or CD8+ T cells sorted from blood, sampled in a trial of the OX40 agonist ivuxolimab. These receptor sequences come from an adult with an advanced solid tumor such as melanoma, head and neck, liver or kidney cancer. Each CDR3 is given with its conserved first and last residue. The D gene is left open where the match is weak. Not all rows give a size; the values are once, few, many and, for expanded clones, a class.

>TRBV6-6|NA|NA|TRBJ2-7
CASSSDPGVIYEQYF
TGTGCCAGCAGCTCCGATCCAGGGGTGATCTACGAGCAGTACTTC
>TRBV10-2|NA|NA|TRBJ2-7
CASLGNGEQYF
TGCGCCAGCCTGGGAAATGGTGAGCAGTACTTC
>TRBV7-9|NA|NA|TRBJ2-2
CASSLQGVNTGELFF
TGTGCCAGCAGCTTACAAGGAGTGAACACCGGGGAGCTGTTTTTT
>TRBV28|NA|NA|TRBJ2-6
CASSIQLTQSRANVLTF
TGTGCCAGCAGTATTCAGTTGACACAAAGTCGGGCCAACGTCCTGACTTTC
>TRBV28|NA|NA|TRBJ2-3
CASSPLAVTDTQYF
TGTGCCAGCAGTCCCTTAGCGGTCACAGATACGCAGTATTTT
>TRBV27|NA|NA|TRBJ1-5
CASSLGGGTEHF
TGTGCCAGCAGTCTCGGGGGCGGGACCGAGCATTTT
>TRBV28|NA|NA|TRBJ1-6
CASSTSSGVSYNSPLHF
TGTGCCAGCAGCACTTCCAGTGGGGTCTCCTATAATTCACCCCTCCACTTT
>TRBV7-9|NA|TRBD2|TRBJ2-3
CASSLAHYAGGSTDTQYF
TGTGCCAGCAGCTTAGCCCACTACGCGGGGGGAAGCACAGATACGCAGTATTTT
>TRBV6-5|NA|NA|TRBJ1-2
CASSSRAGRYGYTF
TGTGCCAGCAGTTCACGAGCAGGCCGCTATGGCTACACCTTC
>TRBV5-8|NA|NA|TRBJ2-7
CASPSFDRPIYEQYF
TGTGCCAGCCCCTCTTTCGACAGGCCCATCTACGAGCAGTACTTC
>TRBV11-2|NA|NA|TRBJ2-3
CASLSGNTDTQYF
TGTGCCAGCCTAAGTGGGAACACAGATACGCAGTATTTT
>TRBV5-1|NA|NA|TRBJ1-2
CASSLVPSYGYTF
TGCGCCAGCAGCTTGGTACCGAGCTATGGCTACACCTTC
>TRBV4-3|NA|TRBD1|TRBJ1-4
CASSQLDRGMANEKLFF
TGCGCCAGCAGCCAGCTTGACAGGGGAATGGCTAATGAAAAACTGTTTTTT
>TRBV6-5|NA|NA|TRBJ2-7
CASSYSEGVTYEQYF
TGTGCCAGCAGTTACTCGGAGGGAGTGACCTACGAGCAGTACTTC
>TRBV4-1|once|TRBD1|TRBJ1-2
CASSQGGQGSYGYTF
TGCGCCAGCAGCCAGGGGGGACAGGGAAGCTATGGCTACACCTTC
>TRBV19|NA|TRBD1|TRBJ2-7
CASSMLGTWLPGTGGSEQYF
TGTGCCAGTAGTATGTTGGGGACGTGGCTGCCCGGGACAGGGGGTTCCGAGCAGTACTTC
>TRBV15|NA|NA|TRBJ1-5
CATSRDGGPGQPQHF
TGTGCCACCAGCCGGGACGGCGGACCCGGTCAGCCCCAGCATTTT
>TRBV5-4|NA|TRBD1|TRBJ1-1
CASQTADRTEAFF
TGTGCCAGCCAAACAGCGGACAGGACTGAAGCTTTCTTT
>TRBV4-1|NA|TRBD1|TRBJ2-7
CASSSAGGSEQYF
TGCGCCAGCAGCAGTGCAGGGGGCTCCGAGCAGTACTTC
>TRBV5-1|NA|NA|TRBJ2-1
CASSSPIYEQFF
TGCGCCAGCAGCTCACCTATCTATGAGCAGTTCTTC
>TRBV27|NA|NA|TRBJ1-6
CASSFHRVDSPLHF
TGTGCCAGCAGTTTCCACAGGGTGGATTCACCCCTCCACTTT
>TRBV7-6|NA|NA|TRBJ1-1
CASSLVDSTEAFF
TGTGCCAGCAGCTTAGTAGACAGCACTGAAGCTTTCTTT
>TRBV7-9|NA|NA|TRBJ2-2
CASSFIGELFF
TGTGCCAGCAGCTTCATCGGGGAGCTGTTTTTT
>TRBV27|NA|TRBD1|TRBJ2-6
CASSPQTPGQGFSGANVLTF
TGTGCCAGCAGTCCACAGACTCCGGGACAGGGATTCTCTGGGGCCAACGTCCTGACTTTC
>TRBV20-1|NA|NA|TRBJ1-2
CSAWGGAGYTF
TGCAGTGCTTGGGGGGGCGCTGGCTACACCTTC
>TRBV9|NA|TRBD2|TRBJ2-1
CASSVGTSGGNEQFF
TGTGCCAGCAGCGTAGGGACTAGCGGGGGGAATGAGCAGTTCTTC
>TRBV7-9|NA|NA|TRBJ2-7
CASSLELRGGQHEQYF
TGTGCCAGCAGCTTAGAATTGCGGGGTGGACAGCACGAGCAGTACTTC
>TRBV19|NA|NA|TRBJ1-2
CASREGYGYTF
TGTGCCAGTAGGGAAGGCTATGGCTACACCTTC
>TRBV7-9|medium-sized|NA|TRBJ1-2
CASTPPGDYGYTF
TGTGCCAGCACCCCTCCAGGGGACTATGGCTACACCTTC
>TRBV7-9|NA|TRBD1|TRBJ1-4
CASSLWKGASSGEKLFF
TGTGCCAGCAGCTTATGGAAGGGGGCGAGTTCGGGTGAAAAACTGTTTTTT
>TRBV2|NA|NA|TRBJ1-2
CASSPLVGQEESYGYTF
TGTGCCAGCAGTCCATTAGTAGGGCAGGAGGAGAGCTATGGCTACACCTTC
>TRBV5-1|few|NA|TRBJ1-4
CASRALGAGTNEKLFF
TGCGCCAGCAGGGCCTTGGGCGCGGGTACTAATGAAAAACTGTTTTTT
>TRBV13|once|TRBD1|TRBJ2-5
CASSQGQGEETQYF
TGTGCCAGCAGCCAGGGACAGGGGGAAGAGACCCAGTACTTC
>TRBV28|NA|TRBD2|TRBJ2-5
CASSRTSGGKRTQYF
TGTGCCAGCAGTCGGACTAGCGGGGGGAAGAGAACCCAGTACTTC
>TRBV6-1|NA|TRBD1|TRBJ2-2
CAGGQLNTGELFF
TGTGCCGGGGGACAGCTGAACACCGGGGAGCTGTTTTTT
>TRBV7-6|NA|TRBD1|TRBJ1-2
CASSGGQDTNYGYTF
TGTGCCAGCAGTGGTGGACAGGACACTAACTATGGCTACACCTTC
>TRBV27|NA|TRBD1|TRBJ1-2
CASSPNHRGDGYTF
TGTGCCAGCAGTCCGAATCACAGGGGGGATGGCTACACCTTC
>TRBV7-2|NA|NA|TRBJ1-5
CASSLLDSNQPQHF
TGTGCCAGCAGCTTATTAGATAGCAATCAGCCCCAGCATTTT